This T cell receptor (beta chain) emerged from a study of blood T cell repertoires in COVID-19. Study at large: COVID-19 samples from acute and convalescent phases originated in the United States, Italy and Spain. From T cells, B-cell-depleted T cells, or PBMCs came the material, which was cDNA or gDNA.

With V trimmed by 1 base and J by 3 bases, 5 bases remained unmatched. The CDR3 is made up of 16 amino acids. The germline gives CDR1 MDHEN, CDR2 SYDVKM. Authors' processing steps: Using reference gene primer amplification, nucleated cell counts were estimated. The protocol was immunoSEQ multiplex PCR, while the TCRdb copy is restricted to in-frame clones and leaves out a portion. V and J calls and clone size are as listed in that table; D and trimming were resolved from the DNA. Here the sample spans 340,000 or so clones, around 86% being singletons. This sequence was found in a man between 50 and 59 years old with active or convalescent COVID-19. Sequences were obtained from peripheral blood. The chain combines TRBV28 with TRBJ2-5; TRBD1 matches at 10 bases. In nucleotides, the CDR3 is TGTGCCAGCAGTTTATCCACCGGGACAGGGGAAGAGACCCAGTACTTC. This sequence encodes CASSLSTGTGEETQYF.